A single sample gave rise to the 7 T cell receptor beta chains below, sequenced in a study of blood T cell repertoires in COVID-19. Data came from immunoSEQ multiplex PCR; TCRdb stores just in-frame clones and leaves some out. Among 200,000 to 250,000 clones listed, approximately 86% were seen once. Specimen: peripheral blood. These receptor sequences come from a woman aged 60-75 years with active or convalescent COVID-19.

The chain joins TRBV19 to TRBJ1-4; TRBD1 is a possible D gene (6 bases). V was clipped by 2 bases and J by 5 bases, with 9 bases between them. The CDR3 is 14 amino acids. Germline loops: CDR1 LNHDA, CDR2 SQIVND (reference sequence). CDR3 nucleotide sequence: TGTGCCAGTAGTATAACAGGGATAAATGAAAAACTGTTTTTT. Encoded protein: CASSITGINEKLFF.

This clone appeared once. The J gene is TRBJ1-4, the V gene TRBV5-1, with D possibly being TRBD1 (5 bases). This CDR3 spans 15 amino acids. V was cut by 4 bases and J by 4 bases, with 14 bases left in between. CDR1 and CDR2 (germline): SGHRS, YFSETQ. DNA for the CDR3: TGCGCCAGCAGCCCCGGCGGGGGGGATAATGAAAAACTGTTTTTT. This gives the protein CASSPGGGDNEKLFF.

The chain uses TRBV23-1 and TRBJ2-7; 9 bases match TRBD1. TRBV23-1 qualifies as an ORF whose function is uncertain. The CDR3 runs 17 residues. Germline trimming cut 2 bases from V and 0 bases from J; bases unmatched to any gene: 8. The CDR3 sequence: CASSQHPPGQGSYEQYF. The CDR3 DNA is TGCGCCAGCAGTCAACACCCTCCGGGACAGGGCTCCTACGAGCAGTACTTC.

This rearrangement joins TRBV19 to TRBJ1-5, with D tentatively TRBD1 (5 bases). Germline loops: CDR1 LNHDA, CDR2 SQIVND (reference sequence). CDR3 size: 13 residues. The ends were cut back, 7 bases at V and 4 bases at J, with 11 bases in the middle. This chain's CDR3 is CASMDTTNQPQHF. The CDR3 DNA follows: TGTGCCAGTATGGACACAACAAATCAGCCCCAGCATTTT.

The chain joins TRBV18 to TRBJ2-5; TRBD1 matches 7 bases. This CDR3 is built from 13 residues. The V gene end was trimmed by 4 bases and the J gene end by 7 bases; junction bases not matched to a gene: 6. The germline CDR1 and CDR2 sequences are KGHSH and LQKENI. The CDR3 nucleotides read TGTGCCAGCTCACAGGACAGGCAGGGGACCCAGTACTTC. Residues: CASSQDRQGTQYF.

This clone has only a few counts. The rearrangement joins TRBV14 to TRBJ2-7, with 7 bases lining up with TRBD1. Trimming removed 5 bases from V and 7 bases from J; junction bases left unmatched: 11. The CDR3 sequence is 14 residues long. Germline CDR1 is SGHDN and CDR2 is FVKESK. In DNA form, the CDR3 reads TGTGCCAGCAGCTCGACAGGGTTGGATTGGGAGCAGTACGTC. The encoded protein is CASSSTGLDWEQYV.

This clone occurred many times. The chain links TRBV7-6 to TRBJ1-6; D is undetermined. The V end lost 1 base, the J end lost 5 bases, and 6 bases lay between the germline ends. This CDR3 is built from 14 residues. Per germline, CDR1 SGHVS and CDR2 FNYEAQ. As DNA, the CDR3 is TGTGCCAGCAGCTTAGGCCAGAATAATTCACCCCTCCACTTT. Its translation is CASSLGQNNSPLHF.